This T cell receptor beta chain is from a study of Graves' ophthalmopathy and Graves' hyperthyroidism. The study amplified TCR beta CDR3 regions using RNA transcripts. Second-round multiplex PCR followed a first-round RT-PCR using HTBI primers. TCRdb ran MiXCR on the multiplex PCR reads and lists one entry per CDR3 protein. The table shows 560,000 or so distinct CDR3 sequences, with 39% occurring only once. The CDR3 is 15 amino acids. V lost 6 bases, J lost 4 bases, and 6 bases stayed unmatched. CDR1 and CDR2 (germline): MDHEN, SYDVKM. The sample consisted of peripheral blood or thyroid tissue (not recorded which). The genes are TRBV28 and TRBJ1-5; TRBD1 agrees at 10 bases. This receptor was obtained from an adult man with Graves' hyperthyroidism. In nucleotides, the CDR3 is TGTGCCAGCAGCCAAGGGACAGGGGAAAATCAGCCCCAGCATTTT. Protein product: CASSQGTGENQPQHF.